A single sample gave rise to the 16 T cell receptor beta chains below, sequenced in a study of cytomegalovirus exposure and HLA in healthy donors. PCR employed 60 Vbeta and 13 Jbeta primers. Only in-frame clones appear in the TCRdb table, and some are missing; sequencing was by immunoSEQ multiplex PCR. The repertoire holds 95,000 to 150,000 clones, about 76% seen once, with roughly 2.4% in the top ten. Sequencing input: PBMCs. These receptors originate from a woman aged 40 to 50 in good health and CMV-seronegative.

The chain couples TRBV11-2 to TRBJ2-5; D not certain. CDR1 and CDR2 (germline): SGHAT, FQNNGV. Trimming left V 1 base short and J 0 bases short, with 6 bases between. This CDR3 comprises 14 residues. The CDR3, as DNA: TGTGCCAGCAGCTTAGTGAGGAACCAAGAGACCCAGTACTTC. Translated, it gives CASSLVRNQETQYF. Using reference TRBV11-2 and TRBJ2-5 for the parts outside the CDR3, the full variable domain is EAGVAQSPRYKIIEKRQSVAFWCNPISGHATLYWYQQILGQGPKLLIQFQNNGVVDDSQLPKDRFSAERLKGVDSTLKIQPAKLEDSAVYLCASSLVRNQETQYFGPGTRLLVL.

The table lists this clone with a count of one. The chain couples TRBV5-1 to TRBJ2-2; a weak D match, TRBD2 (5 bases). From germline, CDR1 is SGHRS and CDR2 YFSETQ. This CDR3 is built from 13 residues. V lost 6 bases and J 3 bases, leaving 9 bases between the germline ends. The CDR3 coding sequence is TGCGCCAGCACCTTACTAGACACCGGGGAGCTGTTTTTT. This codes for CASTLLDTGELFF.

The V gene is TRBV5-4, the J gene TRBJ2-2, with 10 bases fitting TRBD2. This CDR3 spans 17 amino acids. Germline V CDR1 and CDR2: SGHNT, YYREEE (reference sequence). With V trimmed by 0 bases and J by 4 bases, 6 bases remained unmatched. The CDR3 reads CASSLGLAGDVTGELFF. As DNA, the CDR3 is TGTGCCAGCAGCTTGGGGCTAGCGGGAGATGTCACCGGGGAGCTGTTTTTT.

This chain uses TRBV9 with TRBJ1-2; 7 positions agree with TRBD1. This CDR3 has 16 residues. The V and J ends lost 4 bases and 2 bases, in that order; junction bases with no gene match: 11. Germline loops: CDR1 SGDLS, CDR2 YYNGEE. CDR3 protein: CASSPDPGRGNYGYTF. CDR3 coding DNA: TGTGCCAGCAGCCCCGATCCTGGCAGGGGGAACTATGGCTACACCTTC.

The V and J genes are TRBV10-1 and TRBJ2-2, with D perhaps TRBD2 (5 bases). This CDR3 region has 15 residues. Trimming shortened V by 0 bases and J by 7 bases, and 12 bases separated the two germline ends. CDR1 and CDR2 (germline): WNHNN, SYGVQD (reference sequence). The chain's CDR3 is CASSESTGKVGELFF. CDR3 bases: TGCGCCAGCAGTGAGTCGACCGGGAAGGTCGGGGAGCTGTTTTTT.

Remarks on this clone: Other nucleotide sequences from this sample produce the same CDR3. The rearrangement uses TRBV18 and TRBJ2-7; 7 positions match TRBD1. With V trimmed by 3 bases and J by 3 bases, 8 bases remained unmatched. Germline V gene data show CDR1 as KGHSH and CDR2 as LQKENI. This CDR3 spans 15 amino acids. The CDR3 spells CASSPFRDSLYEQYF. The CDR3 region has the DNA TGTGCCAGCTCACCGTTCCGGGACAGCCTCTACGAGCAGTACTTC.

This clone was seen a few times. The CDR3 coding sequence is TGTGCCAGCAGTGCTACAGGGTTTAATTCACCCCTCCACTTT. Its protein product is CASSATGFNSPLHF. This chain links TRBV6-1 with TRBJ1-6; a possible D gene is TRBD1 (6 bases). CDR3 length: 14 amino acids. Germline CDR1 is MNHNS and CDR2 is SASEGT. The V gene lost 4 bases and the J gene lost 6 bases, with 10 bases spanning the gap.

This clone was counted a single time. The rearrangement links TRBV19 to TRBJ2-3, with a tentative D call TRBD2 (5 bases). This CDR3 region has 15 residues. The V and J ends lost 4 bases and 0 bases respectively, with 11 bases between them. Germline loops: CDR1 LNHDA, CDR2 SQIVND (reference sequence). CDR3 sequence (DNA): TGTGCCAGTAGTAACTTAGCGACTAGCACAGATACGCAGTATTTT. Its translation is CASSNLATSTDTQYF.

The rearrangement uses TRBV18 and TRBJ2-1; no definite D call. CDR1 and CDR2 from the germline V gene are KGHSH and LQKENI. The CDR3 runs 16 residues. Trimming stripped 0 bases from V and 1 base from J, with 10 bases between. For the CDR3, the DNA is TGTGCCAGCTCACCACCGGTAGTGTCTTCCTACAATGAGCAGTTCTTC. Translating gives CASSPPVVSSYNEQFF.

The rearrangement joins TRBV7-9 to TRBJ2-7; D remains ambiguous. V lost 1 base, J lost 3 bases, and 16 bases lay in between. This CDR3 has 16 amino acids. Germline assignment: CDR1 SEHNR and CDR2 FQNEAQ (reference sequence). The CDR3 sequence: CASSLESGPLIYEQYF. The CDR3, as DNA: TGTGCCAGCAGCTTAGAGTCTGGGCCACTGATCTACGAGCAGTACTTC. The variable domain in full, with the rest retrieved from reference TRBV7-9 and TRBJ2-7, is DTGVSQNPRHKITKRGQNVTFRCDPISEHNRLYWYRQTLGQGPEFLTYFQNEAQLEKSRLLSDRFSAERPKGSFSTLEIQRTEQGDSAMYLCASSLESGPLIYEQYFGPGTRLTVT.

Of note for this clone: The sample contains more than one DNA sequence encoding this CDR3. DNA of the CDR3: TGTGCCAGCAGCGTTAGCGGGAGCTCCTACAATGAGCAGTTCTTC. Its protein product is CASSVSGSSYNEQFF. The chain has TRBV9 and TRBJ2-1, with 9 positions matching TRBD2. The germline V gene encodes CDR1 SGDLS and CDR2 YYNGEE. This CDR3 comprises 15 residues. The V segment lost 2 bases and the J segment 0 bases; nucleotides outside the gene matches: 0. The variable domain in full, completed from reference TRBV9 and TRBJ2-1, reads DSGVTQTPKHLITATGQRVTLRCSPRSGDLSVYWYQQSLDQGLQFLIQYYNGEERAKGNILERFSAQQFPDLHSELNLSSLELGDSALYFCASSVSGSSYNEQFFGPGTRLTVL.

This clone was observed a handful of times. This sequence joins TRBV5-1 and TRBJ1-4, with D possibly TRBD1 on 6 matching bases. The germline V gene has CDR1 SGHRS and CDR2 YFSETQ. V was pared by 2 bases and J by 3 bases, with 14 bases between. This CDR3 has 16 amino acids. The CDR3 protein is CASSFEFRGPNEKLFF. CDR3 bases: TGCGCCAGCAGCTTCGAGTTCAGGGGTCCTAATGAAAAACTGTTTTTT.

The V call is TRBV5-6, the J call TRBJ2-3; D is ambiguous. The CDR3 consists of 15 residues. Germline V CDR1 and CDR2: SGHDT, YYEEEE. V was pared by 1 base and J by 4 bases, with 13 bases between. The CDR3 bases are TGTGCCAGCAGCTTGCGTCAGGCGTTTCCAGATACGCAGTATTTT. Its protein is CASSLRQAFPDTQYF. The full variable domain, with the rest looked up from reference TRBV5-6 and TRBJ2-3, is DAGVTQSPTHLIKTRGQQVTLRCSPKSGHDTVSWYQQALGQGPQFIFQYYEEEERQRGNFPDRFSGHQFPNYSSELNVNALLLGDSALYLCASSLRQAFPDTQYFGPGTRLTVL.

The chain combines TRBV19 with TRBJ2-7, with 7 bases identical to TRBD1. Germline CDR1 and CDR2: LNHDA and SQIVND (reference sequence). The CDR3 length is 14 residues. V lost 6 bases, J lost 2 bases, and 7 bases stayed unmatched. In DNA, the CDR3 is TGTGCCAGTAGCTTGAACAGGGGCACCTACGAGCAGTACTTC. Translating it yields CASSLNRGTYEQYF.

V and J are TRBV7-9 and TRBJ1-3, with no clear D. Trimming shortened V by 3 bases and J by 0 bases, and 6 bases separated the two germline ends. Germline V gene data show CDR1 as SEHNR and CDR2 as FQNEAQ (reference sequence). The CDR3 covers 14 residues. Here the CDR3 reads CASSFRSSGNTIYF. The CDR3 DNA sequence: TGTGCCAGCAGCTTCCGCAGCTCTGGAAACACCATATATTTT.

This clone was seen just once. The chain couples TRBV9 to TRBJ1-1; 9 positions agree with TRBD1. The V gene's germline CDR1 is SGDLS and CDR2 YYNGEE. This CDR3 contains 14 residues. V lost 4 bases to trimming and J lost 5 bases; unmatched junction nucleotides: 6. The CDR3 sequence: CASSRGQGGTEAFF. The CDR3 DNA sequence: TGTGCCAGCAGCAGGGGACAGGGTGGAACTGAAGCTTTCTTT.